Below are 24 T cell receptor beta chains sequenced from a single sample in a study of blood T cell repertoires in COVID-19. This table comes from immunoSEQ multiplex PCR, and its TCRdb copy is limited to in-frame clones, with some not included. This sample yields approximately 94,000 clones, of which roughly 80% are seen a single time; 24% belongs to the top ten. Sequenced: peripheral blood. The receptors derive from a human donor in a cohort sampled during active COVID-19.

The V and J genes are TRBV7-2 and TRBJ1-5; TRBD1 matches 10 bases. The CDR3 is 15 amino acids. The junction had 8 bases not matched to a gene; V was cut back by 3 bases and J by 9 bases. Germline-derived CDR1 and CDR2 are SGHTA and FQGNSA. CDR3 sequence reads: CASSLTGTGDLPQHF. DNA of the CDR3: TGTGCCAGCAGCTTGACCGGGACAGGGGATTTGCCCCAGCATTTT.

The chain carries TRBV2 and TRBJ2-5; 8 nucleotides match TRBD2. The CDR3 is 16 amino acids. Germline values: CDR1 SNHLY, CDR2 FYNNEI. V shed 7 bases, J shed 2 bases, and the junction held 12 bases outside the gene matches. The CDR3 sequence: CASNRGASGLQETQYF. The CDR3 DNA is TGTGCCAGCAACAGAGGGGCTAGCGGGCTTCAAGAGACCCAGTACTTC.

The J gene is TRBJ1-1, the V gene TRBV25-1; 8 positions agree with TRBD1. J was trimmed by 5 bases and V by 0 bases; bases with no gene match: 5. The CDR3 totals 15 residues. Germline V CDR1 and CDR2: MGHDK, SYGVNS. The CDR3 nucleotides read TGTGCCAGCAGTGAATATCAGGGGGCGAGGACTGAAGCTTTCTTT. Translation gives CASSEYQGARTEAFF.

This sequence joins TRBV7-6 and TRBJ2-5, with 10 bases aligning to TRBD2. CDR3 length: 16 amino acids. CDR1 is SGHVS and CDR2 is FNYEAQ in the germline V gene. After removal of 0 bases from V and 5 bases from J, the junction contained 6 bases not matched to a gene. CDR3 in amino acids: CASSLAPAGGPETQYF. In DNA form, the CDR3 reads TGTGCCAGCAGCTTAGCGCCAGCGGGGGGGCCTGAGACCCAGTACTTC.

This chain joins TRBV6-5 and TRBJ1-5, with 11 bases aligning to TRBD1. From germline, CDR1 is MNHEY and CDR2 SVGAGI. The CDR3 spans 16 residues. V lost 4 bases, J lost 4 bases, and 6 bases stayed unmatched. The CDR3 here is CASSSAGTGGNQPQHF. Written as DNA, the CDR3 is TGTGCCAGCAGTTCGGCCGGGACAGGGGGAAATCAGCCCCAGCATTTT.

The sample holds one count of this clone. As DNA, the CDR3 is TGCGCCAGCAGCCGCTCTGGGACAGGGGGGTACAATGAGCAGTTCTTC. Translating it yields CASSRSGTGGYNEQFF. The V call is TRBV5-1, the J call TRBJ2-1, with 11 bases fitting TRBD1. This CDR3 has 16 residues. The J segment lost 4 bases and the V segment lost 4 bases, leaving 7 bases of the junction unmatched. Germline loops: CDR1 SGHRS, CDR2 YFSETQ.

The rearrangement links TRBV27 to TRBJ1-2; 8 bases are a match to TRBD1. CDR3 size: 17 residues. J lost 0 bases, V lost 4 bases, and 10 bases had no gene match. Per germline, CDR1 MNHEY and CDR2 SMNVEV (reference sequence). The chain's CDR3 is CASSSRTGKIPNYGYTF. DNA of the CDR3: TGTGCCAGCAGTTCCCGGACAGGGAAGATACCTAACTATGGCTACACCTTC.

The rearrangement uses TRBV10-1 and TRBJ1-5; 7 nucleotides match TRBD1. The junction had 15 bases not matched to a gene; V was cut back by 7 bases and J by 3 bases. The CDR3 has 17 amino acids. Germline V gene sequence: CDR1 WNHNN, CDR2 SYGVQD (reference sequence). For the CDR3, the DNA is TGCGCCAGCACTAGAGGGACAGCGAAGTTTTACAATCAGCCCCAGCATTTT. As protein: CASTRGTAKFYNQPQHF.

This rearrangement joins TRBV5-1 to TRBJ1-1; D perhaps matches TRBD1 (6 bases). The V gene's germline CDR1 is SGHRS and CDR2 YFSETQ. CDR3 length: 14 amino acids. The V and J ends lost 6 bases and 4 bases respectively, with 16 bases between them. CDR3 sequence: CASTLATGPTEAFF. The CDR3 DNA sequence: TGCGCCAGCACCCTCGCTACAGGGCCCACTGAAGCTTTCTTT.

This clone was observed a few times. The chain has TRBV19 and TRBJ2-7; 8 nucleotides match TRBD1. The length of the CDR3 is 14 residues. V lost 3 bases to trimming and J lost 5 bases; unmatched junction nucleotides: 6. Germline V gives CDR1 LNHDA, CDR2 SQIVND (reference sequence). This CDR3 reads CASSIRDRPNEQYF. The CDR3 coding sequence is TGTGCCAGTAGTATCCGGGACAGGCCCAACGAGCAGTACTTC.

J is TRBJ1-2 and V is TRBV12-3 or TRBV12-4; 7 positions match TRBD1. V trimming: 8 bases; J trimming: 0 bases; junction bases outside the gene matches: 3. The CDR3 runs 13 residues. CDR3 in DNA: TGTGCCAGCCGGGACAGTTCTAACTATGGCTACACCTTC. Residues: CASRDSSNYGYTF.

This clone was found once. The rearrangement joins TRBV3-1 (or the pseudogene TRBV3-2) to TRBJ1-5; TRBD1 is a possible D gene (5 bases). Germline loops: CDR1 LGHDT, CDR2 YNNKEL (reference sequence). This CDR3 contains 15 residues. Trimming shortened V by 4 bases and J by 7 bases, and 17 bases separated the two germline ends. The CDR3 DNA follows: TGTGCCAGCAGCCGGGGGGAAAGGGAGGGACAGCCCCAGCATTTT. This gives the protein CASSRGEREGQPQHF.

The CDR3, as DNA: TGTGCCAGCAGCTTGACCGCGGGGGGGCGAGAGACCCAGTACTTC. This gives the protein CASSLTAGGRETQYF. The chain carries TRBV5-4 and TRBJ2-5; TRBD2 matches at 9 bases. Trimming removed 1 base from V and 4 bases from J; junction bases left unmatched: 5. The CDR3 loop spans 15 amino acids. Germline V gene sequence: CDR1 SGHNT, CDR2 YYREEE (reference sequence).

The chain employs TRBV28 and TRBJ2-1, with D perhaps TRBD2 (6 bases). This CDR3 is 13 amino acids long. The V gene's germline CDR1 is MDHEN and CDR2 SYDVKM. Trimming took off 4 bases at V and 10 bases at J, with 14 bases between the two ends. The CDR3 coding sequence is TGTGCCAGCAGTTCCGGTTCTAGCGCCGAGCAGTTCTTC. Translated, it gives CASSSGSSAEQFF.

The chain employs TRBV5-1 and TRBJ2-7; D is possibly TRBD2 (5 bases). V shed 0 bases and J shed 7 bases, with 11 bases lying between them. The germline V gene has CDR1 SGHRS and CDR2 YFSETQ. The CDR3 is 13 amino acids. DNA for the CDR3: TGCGCCAGCAGCTTGGCCGTAGCGCGGGAGCAGTACTTC. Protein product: CASSLAVAREQYF.

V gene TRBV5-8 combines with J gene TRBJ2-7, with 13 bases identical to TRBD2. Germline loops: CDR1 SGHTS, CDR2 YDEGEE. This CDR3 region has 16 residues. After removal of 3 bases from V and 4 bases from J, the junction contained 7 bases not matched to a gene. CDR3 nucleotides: TGTGCCAGCAGCTATGGACTAGCGGGAGTAGATTACGAGCAGTACTTC. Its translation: CASSYGLAGVDYEQYF.

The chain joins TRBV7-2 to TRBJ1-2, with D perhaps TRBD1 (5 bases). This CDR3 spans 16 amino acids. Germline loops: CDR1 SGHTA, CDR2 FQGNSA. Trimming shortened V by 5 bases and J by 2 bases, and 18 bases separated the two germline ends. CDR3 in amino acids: CASSPDSGAQNYGYTF. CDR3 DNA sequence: TGTGCCAGCAGCCCAGACAGTGGGGCCCAAAACTATGGCTACACCTTC.

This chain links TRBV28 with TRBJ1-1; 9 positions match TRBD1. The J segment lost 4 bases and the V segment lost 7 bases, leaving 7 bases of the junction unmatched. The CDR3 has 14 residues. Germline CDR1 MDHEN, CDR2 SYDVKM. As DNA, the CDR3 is TGTGCCAGCATTCTACAGGGGGCGGGCACTGAAGCTTTCTTT. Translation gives CASILQGAGTEAFF. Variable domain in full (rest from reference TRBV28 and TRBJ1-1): DVKVTQSSRYLVKRTGEKVFLECVQDMDHENMFWYRQDPGLGLRLIYFSYDVKMKEKGDIPEGYSVSREKKERFSLILESASTNQTSMYLCASILQGAGTEAFFGQGTRLTVV.

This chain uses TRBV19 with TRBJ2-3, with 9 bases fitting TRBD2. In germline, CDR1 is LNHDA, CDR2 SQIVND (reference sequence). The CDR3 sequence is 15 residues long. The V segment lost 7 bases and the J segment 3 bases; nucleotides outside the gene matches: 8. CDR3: CASNRGGAGTDTQYF. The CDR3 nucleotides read TGTGCCAGTAATCGCGGGGGGGCCGGGACAGATACGCAGTATTTT.

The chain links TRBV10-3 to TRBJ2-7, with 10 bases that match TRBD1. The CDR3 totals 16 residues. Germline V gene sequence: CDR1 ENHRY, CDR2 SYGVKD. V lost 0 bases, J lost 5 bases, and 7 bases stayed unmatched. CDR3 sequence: CAISESSWDRGHEQYF. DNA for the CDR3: TGTGCCATCAGTGAGTCGAGTTGGGACAGGGGTCACGAGCAGTACTTC.

The CDR3 nucleotides are TGTGCCAGCTCACCCCTCGGTTCCAGTGGGAGCACTGAAGCTTTCTTT. Translated, it gives CASSPLGSSGSTEAFF. V and J are TRBV18 and TRBJ1-1, with D unclear. Deletions cut 3 bases from V and 4 bases from J, with 18 bases between. This CDR3 is 16 amino acids long. Germline V CDR1 and CDR2: KGHSH, LQKENI. Full variable domain (outside the CDR3, taken from reference TRBV18 and TRBJ1-1): NAGVMQNPRHLVRRRGQEARLRCSPMKGHSHVYWYRQLPEEGLKFMVYLQKENIIDESGMPKERFSAEFPKEGPSILRIQQVVRGDSAAYFCASSPLGSSGSTEAFFGQGTRLTVV.

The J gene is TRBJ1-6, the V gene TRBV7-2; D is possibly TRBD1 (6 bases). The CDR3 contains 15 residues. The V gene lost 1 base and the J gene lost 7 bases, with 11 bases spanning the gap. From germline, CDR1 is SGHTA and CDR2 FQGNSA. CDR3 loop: CASSLGTGTNSPLHF. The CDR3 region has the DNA TGTGCCAGCAGCTTAGGGACCGGGACAAATTCACCCCTCCACTTT.

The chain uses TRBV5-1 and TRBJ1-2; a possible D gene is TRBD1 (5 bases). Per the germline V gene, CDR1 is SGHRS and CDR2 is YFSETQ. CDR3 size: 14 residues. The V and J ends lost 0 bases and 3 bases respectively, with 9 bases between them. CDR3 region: CASSLDAGYYGYTF. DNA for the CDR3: TGCGCCAGCAGCTTGGATGCAGGGTACTATGGCTACACCTTC.

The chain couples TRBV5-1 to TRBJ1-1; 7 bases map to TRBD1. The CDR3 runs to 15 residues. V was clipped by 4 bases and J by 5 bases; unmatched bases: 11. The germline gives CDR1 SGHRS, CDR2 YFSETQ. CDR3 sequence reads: CASSPRTGGGTEAFF. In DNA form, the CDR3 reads TGCGCCAGCAGCCCAAGGACAGGCGGGGGGACTGAAGCTTTCTTT.